This is a list of T cell receptor beta chains from one sample in a study of blood T cell repertoires in COVID-19. Sequenced by immunoSEQ multiplex PCR; TCRdb stores in-frame clones only, minus some. The data contain tens of thousands of clones, approximately 83% of them singletons. Sequenced input: peripheral blood. The receptors here all came from a man in his sixties with acute or convalescent COVID-19. Both conserved end residues are part of each CDR3. A D gene is named only where the DNA matches it firmly. Only some rows state a clone size, as once, few, many or a class for expanded clones.

V	J	size	D	DNA	CDR3
TRBV19	TRBJ1-3	-	-	TGTGCCAGTAGTGCGCACGCAGGGGTGGTAAGCAATTCGGCTGGAAACACCATATATTTT	CASSAHAGVVSNSAGNTIYF
TRBV29-1	TRBJ1-1	-	TRBD1	TGCAGCGTTCGTCAGGTGGCAGGGGGAACCCGGAACACTGAAGCTTTCTTT	CSVRQVAGGTRNTEAFF
TRBV7-9	TRBJ2-2	few	TRBD1	TGTGCCAGCAGCTTAATTTGGACAGGGACCACCGGGGAGCTGTTTTTT	CASSLIWTGTTGELFF
TRBV29-1	TRBJ2-7	-	TRBD1	TGCAGCGTTGAAAAAAGGACAGGGGGCATCTACGAGCAGTACTTC	CSVEKRTGGIYEQYF
TRBV12-3/TRBV12-4	TRBJ1-5	-	-	TGTGCCAGCAACTCGGGGGATCAGCCCCAGCATTTT	CASNSGDQPQHF
TRBV7-2	TRBJ2-5	-	-	TGTGCCAGCAGCTTTGGGCACCAAGAGACCCAGTACTTC	CASSFGHQETQYF
TRBV30	TRBJ2-6	-	TRBD1	TGTGCCTGGGGTTCGACAGGGTATGGGGCCAACGTCCTGACTTTC	CAWGSTGYGANVLTF
TRBV6-5	TRBJ2-7	-	TRBD1	TGTGCCAGCAGTACTACAGGGGGGCAGTACTTC	CASSTTGGQYF
TRBV2	TRBJ1-1	-	TRBD1	TGTGCCAGCAGTGAATCCGACGACAGGGGATACACTGAAGCTTTCTTT	CASSESDDRGYTEAFF
TRBV2	TRBJ2-5	-	TRBD2	TGTGCCAGCAGTGAACATATCGGCGGGGGGGCCGGAGAGACCCAGTACTTC	CASSEHIGGGAGETQYF
TRBV7-3	TRBJ2-5	-	TRBD2	TGTGCCAGCAGCCCAGGGCGGGGGGGCCCAGAGACCCAGTACTTC	CASSPGRGGPETQYF
TRBV6-1	TRBJ1-1	-	-	TGTGCCAGCAGTGATCAAGCGAACACTGAAGCTTTCTTT	CASSDQANTEAFF
TRBV6-5	TRBJ1-2	-	TRBD1	TGTGCCAGCACCCTCGGACAGGCGTATGGCTACACCTTC	CASTLGQAYGYTF
TRBV7-3	TRBJ2-3	-	-	TGTGCCAGCAGCTCCCCCCTAGAAGATACGCAGTATTTT	CASSSPLEDTQYF
TRBV5-8	TRBJ2-1	-	-	TGTGCCAGCAGCTTGACGCCGGGCAATGAGCAGTTCTTC	CASSLTPGNEQFF
TRBV6-5	TRBJ1-6	-	TRBD1	TGTGCCAGCAGGGGACAGGGACTTAATTCACCCCTCCACTTT	CASRGQGLNSPLHF
TRBV18	TRBJ2-4	-	TRBD1	TGTGCCAGCTCACCAGACAGGGGGCAAAACATTCAGTACTTC	CASSPDRGQNIQYF
TRBV2	TRBJ1-5	-	-	TGTGCCAGCAGTGAACGTGGGGCAGGGAACCAGCCCCAGCATTTT	CASSERGAGNQPQHF
TRBV7-9	TRBJ2-1	-	-	TGTGCCAGCAGCCCTTTGGGTAGCGGAAACAATGAGCAGTTCTTC	CASSPLGSGNNEQFF
TRBV6-5	TRBJ2-7	-	TRBD1	TGTGCCAGCAGAACTGACAGGGGGCGAGGGTACGAGCAGTACTTC	CASRTDRGRGYEQYF
TRBV14	TRBJ1-2	few	-	TGTGCCAGCAGCCCTGCAGGGCAGACTTATGGCTACACCTTC	CASSPAGQTYGYTF
TRBV24-1	TRBJ1-2	-	-	TGTGCCACCAGTGATTTTTCAGGGAATGGCTACACCTTC	CATSDFSGNGYTF
TRBV30	TRBJ1-5	-	-	TGTGCCTGGAGAGCAGGGACTGAGCCCCAGCATTTT	CAWRAGTEPQHF
TRBV3-1/TRBV3-2	TRBJ2-7	-	TRBD1	TGTGCCAGCAGCCAAGAGGGGACAGGATCTTTCCACGAGCAGTACTTC	CASSQEGTGSFHEQYF
TRBV11-3	TRBJ2-1	-	TRBD1	TGTGCCAGCAGCTCCCGGGACAGGGATAGCAATGAGCAGTTCTTC	CASSSRDRDSNEQFF
TRBV12-3/TRBV12-4	TRBJ2-7	few	-	TGTGCCAGCAGTGGGGGCCCCGAGCAGTACTTC	CASSGGPEQYF
TRBV9	TRBJ2-1	-	TRBD1	TGTGCCAGCAGCCCAACTCGGGACAGGTACAATGAGCAGTTCTTC	CASSPTRDRYNEQFF
TRBV7-2	TRBJ2-1	-	TRBD1	TGTGCCAGCAGCTTAGGAGGGGGCCCCTACAATGAGCAGTTCTTC	CASSLGGGPYNEQFF
TRBV12-3/TRBV12-4	TRBJ2-7	-	-	TGTGCCAGCAGTGAAGGGAGCGGGCAGTACTTC	CASSEGSGQYF
TRBV30	TRBJ1-1	few	-	TGTGCCTGGAGAAGCGGGCCAAGGAACACTGAAGCTTTCTTT	CAWRSGPRNTEAFF
TRBV27	TRBJ2-1	-	-	TGTGCCAGCAGTTTTCGCAATGAGCAGTTCTTC	CASSFRNEQFF
TRBV5-4	TRBJ2-7	-	-	TGTGCCAGCAGCTTGGACCAGGGGAACTACGAGCAGTACTTC	CASSLDQGNYEQYF
TRBV5-1	TRBJ2-5	-	TRBD1	TGCGCCAGCAGCTTGGCCTTGGGGACAGGAGAGACCCAGTACTTC	CASSLALGTGETQYF
TRBV6-1	TRBJ2-7	-	TRBD1	TGTGCCAGCAGTGGGGATGGAGGACAGGGGTTAGGCGAGCAGTACTTC	CASSGDGGQGLGEQYF
TRBV11-3	TRBJ2-7	-	-	TGTGCCAGCAGCCCAGCCGACAGAGACGGCTACGAGCAGTACTTC	CASSPADRDGYEQYF
TRBV30	TRBJ1-1	-	-	TGTGCCTGGGTCGACTATTCCGAAGCTTTCTTT	CAWVDYSEAFF
TRBV25-1	TRBJ1-1	-	TRBD1	TGTGCCAGCAGTGCAGGGGGCTGGGTTGAAGCTTTCTTT	CASSAGGWVEAFF
TRBV5-1	TRBJ2-7	once	-	TGCGCCAGCAGCTCTAGAAACTCCTACGAGCAGTACTTC	CASSSRNSYEQYF
TRBV4-1	TRBJ2-7	-	-	TGCGCCAGCAGCCAAGATCGGACAGCCTACGAGCAGTACTTC	CASSQDRTAYEQYF
TRBV7-2	TRBJ2-7	-	TRBD1	TGTGCCAGCAGCCACCTACAGGGGGCGGGAGAGCAGTACTTC	CASSHLQGAGEQYF
TRBV6-2/TRBV6-3	TRBJ1-1	-	-	TGTGCCAGCAGTCATCAGGGGAACACTGAAGCTTTCTTT	CASSHQGNTEAFF
TRBV25-1	TRBJ1-2	-	TRBD1	TGTGCCAGCAGTGAAGCGGGGACAGCTAACTATGGCTACACCTTC	CASSEAGTANYGYTF
TRBV4-1	TRBJ2-7	-	TRBD1	TGCGCCAGCAGCCTCGGGACAGGGGTTTCTGCCGAGCAGTACTTC	CASSLGTGVSAEQYF
TRBV9	TRBJ1-2	-	-	TGTGCCAGCAGCCCCCGTTTCTACGGTGACTATGGCTACACCTTC	CASSPRFYGDYGYTF
TRBV29-1	TRBJ2-1	-	-	TGCAGCGTTGAAGATCGCAATGAGCAGTTCTTC	CSVEDRNEQFF
TRBV5-6	TRBJ2-5	-	TRBD1	TGTGCCAGCAGCTGGGGACAGTCGGAGACCCAGTACTTC	CASSWGQSETQYF
TRBV6-5	TRBJ1-1	once	-	TGTGCCAGCGGAGGGATGGTGGGAATGGAAACTGAAGCTTTCTTT	CASGGMVGMETEAFF
TRBV5-4	TRBJ1-1	-	-	TGTGCCAGCAGCCAAAGACAGGTTGCGAACACTGAAGCTTTCTTT	CASSQRQVANTEAFF
TRBV29-1	TRBJ1-1	-	TRBD1	TGCAGCGCAAAGGGACAGGGGGCTGAAGCTTTCTTT	CSAKGQGAEAFF
TRBV3-1/TRBV3-2	TRBJ1-1	-	-	TGTGCCAGCAGCCAACAGGGTTCCACTGAAGCTTTCTTT	CASSQQGSTEAFF
TRBV4-3	TRBJ2-7	-	-	TGCGCCAGCAGCCAAGATCTTAATTCGTACGAGCAGTACTTC	CASSQDLNSYEQYF
TRBV4-1	TRBJ1-5	-	-	TGCGCCAGCAGCCAAGAAATTTGGGAGGACAATCAGCCCCAGCATTTT	CASSQEIWEDNQPQHF